This TCR beta chain was observed in a study of Ad26.COV2.S vaccination and SARS-CoV-2 variants. Overall study context: COV1001, an Ad26.COV2.S trial, supplied this vaccine-arm donor. Ad26.COV2.S shots went into the muscle once or twice, 56 days apart. Study-wide points: Relative to placebo recipients, vaccine recipients exhibited elevated spike-specific TCR breadth. The analyses of TCR breadth and depth may have understated the size of total T cell responses.

Measured with immunoSEQ multiplex PCR; TCRdb has only the in-frame clones, and not every one. The sample includes about 400,000 clones, approximately 83% of them seen just once. On this clone itself: Its target is unknown.

The CDR3 is made up of 15 amino acids. Germline assignment: CDR1 MNHNS and CDR2 SASEGT. The V end was cut by 2 bases, the J end by 0 bases, with 8 bases between. Treatment specified: 15 to 20 received Ad26.COV2.S at low or high dose, single or two shots; about 5 received placebo; per-sample allocation not given. Sampling was done on day 63 after the first vaccine or placebo injection. The chain couples TRBV6-1 to TRBJ1-3; D gene uncertain. The sequence came from a person between 18 and 65 years old who received the Ad26.COV2.S COVID-19 vaccine or a placebo. Sequences were derived from peripheral blood, sampled in a trial of Ad26.COV2.S vaccine versus placebo. In nucleotides, the CDR3 is TGTGCCAGCAGTGAATTTCTGTACTCTGGAAACACCATATATTTT. It yields the protein CASSEFLYSGNTIYF.